This T cell receptor (beta chain) was profiled in a study of blood T cells in healthy people across ages. In regard to this clonotype: No antigen is known for it.

The individuals who served as donors were healthy Caucasians living in Russia, aged roughly 6 to 95. Then a second PCR, running about 7 to 11 cycles, was carried out with a sample-barcoded 5' primer and a J-beta primer mix. Researchers report that a template-switch adaptor with 12 random nucleotides tagged each cDNA molecule. TCRdb reprocessed the 5' RACE reads via MiXCR and lists one record per CDR3 protein. The table records about 1.6 million distinct CDR3 sequences, almost 35% of them present only once. Study-level results: Donor CMV status, an unknown factor, possibly confounded changes in expanded clonotypes.

The sequence derives from a woman aged 25 to 39 in good health. Material: blood.

The CDR3 region is CASSLEGTSGSPQYF. CDR3 in DNA: TGTGCCAGCAGCTTAGAAGGGACTAGCGGGAGTCCCCAGTACTTC. The chain employs TRBV7-8 and TRBJ2-5; 14 bases map to TRBD2. CDR3 length: 15 residues. Germline V gene data show CDR1 as SGHVS and CDR2 as FQNEAQ. Trimming removed 1 base from V and 9 bases from J; junction bases left unmatched: 4. The entire variable domain, with the rest obtained from reference TRBV7-8 and TRBJ2-5, is as follows: GAGVSQSPRYKVAKRGQDVALRCDPISGHVSLFWYQQALGQGPEFLTYFQNEAQLDKSGLPSDRFFAERPEGSVSTLKIQRTQQEDSAVYLCASSLEGTSGSPQYFGPGTRLLVL.